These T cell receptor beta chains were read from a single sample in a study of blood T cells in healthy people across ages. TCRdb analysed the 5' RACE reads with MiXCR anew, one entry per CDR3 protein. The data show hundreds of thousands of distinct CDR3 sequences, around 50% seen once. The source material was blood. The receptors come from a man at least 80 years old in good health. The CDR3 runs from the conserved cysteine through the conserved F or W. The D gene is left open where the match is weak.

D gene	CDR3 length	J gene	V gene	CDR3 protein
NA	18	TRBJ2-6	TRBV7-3	CASSIQTGLSSGANVLTF
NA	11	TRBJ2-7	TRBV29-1	CSVSGVYEQYF
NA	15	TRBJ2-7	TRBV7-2	CASSLDGGASYEQYF
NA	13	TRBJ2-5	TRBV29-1	CSVEDLLVETQYF
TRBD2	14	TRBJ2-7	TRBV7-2	CASRIAGGAYEQYF
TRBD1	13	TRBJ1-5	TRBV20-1	CSTGGKGHQPQHF
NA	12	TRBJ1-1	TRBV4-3	CASSQDKGRAFF
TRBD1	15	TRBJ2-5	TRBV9	CASSPRQGLGETQYF
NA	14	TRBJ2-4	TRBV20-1	CSVAKWLAKNIQYF
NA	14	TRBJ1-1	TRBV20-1	CSARDAGRTTEAFF
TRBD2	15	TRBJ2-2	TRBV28	CASSPGGVDTGELFF
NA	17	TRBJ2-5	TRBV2	CASSVGVADNRKETQYF
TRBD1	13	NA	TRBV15	CATSDRGYYEQYF
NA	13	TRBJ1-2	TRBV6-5	CASSRQHVYGYTF
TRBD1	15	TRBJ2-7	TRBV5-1	CASSLGQGRLWEQYF
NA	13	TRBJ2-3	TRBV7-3	CASSLYRANTQYF
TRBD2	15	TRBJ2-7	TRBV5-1	CASSLMASGAYEQYF